The 6 T cell receptor beta chains presented below share a single source sample, sequenced in a study of regulatory T cells in long-lasting Graves disease. This sample's time point: newly diagnosed GD, antithyroid drugs for less than 3 months. PBMC-derived RNA was used for the TCR library. Arm-PCR of CDR3 regions and iRepertoire HTBI primers were the basis on which TCR beta libraries were built. TCRdb reprocessed the multiplex PCR reads with MiXCR, giving one entry per CDR3 protein. This table holds about 540,000 distinct CDR3 sequences, roughly 13% found once. The same data also went into a second study, on T cells in Graves' hyperthyroidism and ophthalmopathy.

This specimen was peripheral blood mononuclear cells (PBMCs), taken at new diagnosis, from a patient treated with antithyroid drugs. These receptors all come from a man younger than 45 with Graves disease.

This clonotype was counted many times. V and J are TRBV7-3 and TRBJ2-1; TRBD2 agrees at 10 bases. Germline assignment: CDR1 SGHTA and CDR2 FQGTGA. J gave up 8 bases and V 1 base, and 2 bases lay outside the gene matches. The CDR3 consists of 14 residues. The CDR3 reads CASSLSGTSDEQFF. CDR3 DNA sequence: TGTGCCAGCAGCTTAAGTGGGACTAGCGATGAGCAGTTCTTC.

In its sample, this clonotype was seen many times. The chain employs TRBV5-1 and TRBJ2-1; D is undetermined. Germline V gives CDR1 SGHRS, CDR2 YFSETQ. The CDR3 consists of 14 residues. V lost 0 bases and J lost 4, with 8 bases in between. The CDR3 bases are TGCGCCAGCAGCTTGGCCCTCAGATACAATGAGCAGTTCTTC. It specifies CASSLALRYNEQFF.

In its sample, this clonotype was seen many times. V gene TRBV20-1 combines with J gene TRBJ1-5; 7 nucleotides match TRBD1. From germline, CDR1 is DFQATT and CDR2 SNEGSKA (reference sequence). Trimming removed 6 bases from V and 6 bases from J; junction bases left unmatched: 11. The CDR3 covers 14 residues. CDR3 protein: CSALTGDISQPQHF. CDR3 coding DNA: TGCAGTGCCCTAACAGGGGATATAAGTCAGCCCCAGCATTTT.

The J gene is TRBJ2-1, the V gene TRBV11-2; 10 nucleotides align to TRBD2. The V and J ends lost 1 base and 7 bases, in that order; junction bases with no gene match: 7. There are 16 residues in the CDR3. Germline V gives CDR1 SGHAT, CDR2 FQNNGV. The DNA for the CDR3 is TGTGCCAGCAGCTTAGCTAGCGGGAGTATTCGGAATGAGCAGTTCTTC. Its translation: CASSLASGSIRNEQFF.

The sample holds many counts of this clonotype. The chain employs TRBV3-1 and TRBJ1-2; D unclear. The CDR3 sequence is 12 residues long. The germline V gene has CDR1 LGHDT and CDR2 YNNKEL (reference sequence). The V and J ends lost 0 bases and 7 bases respectively, with 6 bases between them. DNA for the CDR3: TGTGCCAGCAGCCAAGAGCGGGTTGGCTACACCTTC. This sequence encodes CASSQERVGYTF.

This clonotype occurred many times. The chain employs TRBV20-1 and TRBJ2-7, with D unresolved. The CDR3 runs 15 residues. V lost 0 bases, J lost 4 bases, and 16 bases lay in between. CDR1 is DFQATT, CDR2 SNEGSKA, per germline (reference sequence). CDR3 amino acids: CSARDSFLGPYEQYF. In nucleotides, the CDR3 is TGCAGTGCTAGAGATAGTTTCTTAGGGCCTTACGAGCAGTACTTC.